The 24 T cell receptor beta chains reported below all come from one sample, sequenced in a study of beta chain features in type 1 diabetes. Study results and caveats: Shortening of TCRB CDR3s, moderate but significant, appeared in all four CD4+ subsets of Type 1 diabetes patients.

No antigen has been assigned to these receptors. Every isolated RNA sample was fully reverse transcribed, so sequencing captured expressed TCRB transcripts. Profiled with immunoSEQ multiplex PCR; TCRdb holds only in-frame clones, not every one. The repertoire includes approximately 240,000 clones, about a sixth of them detected once, and roughly 0.08% sits in the top ten. The specimen was naive CD4+ T cells from blood. These receptors were obtained from a man younger than 40 with type 1 diabetes.

This clone has more than one count but fewer than ten. The chain uses TRBV7-2 and TRBJ2-2; a possible D gene is TRBD1 (6 bases). Trimming shortened V by 6 bases and J by 9 bases, and 17 bases separated the two germline ends. The CDR3 length is 14 residues. CDR1 and CDR2 from the germline V gene are SGHTA and FQGNSA. The CDR3 protein is CASSPTGHRRELFF. The CDR3 bases are TGTGCCAGCAGTCCGACGGGACACCGCCGGGAGCTGTTTTTT. Drawing the rest from reference TRBV7-2 and TRBJ2-2, the complete variable domain is GAGVSQSPSNKVTEKGKDVELRCDPISGHTALYWYRQSLGQGLEFLIYFQGNSAPDKSGLPSDRFSAERTGGSVSTLTIQRTQQEDSAVYLCASSPTGHRRELFFGEGSRLTVL.

For this clone: An end of the junction does not agree with germline; a read error may underlie this. Other DNA sequences within the sample encode an identical CDR3. The J gene is TRBJ2-5, the V gene TRBV18; no clear D gene. This CDR3 region has 12 residues. Germline V gene sequence: CDR1 KGHSH, CDR2 LQKENI. Written as DNA, the CDR3 is TGCGCCAGCTCGGCCAGGCAAGAGACCCAGTACTTC. Translating it yields CASSARQETQYF.

The CDR3 DNA reads TGTGCCAGCAGCTTCCGTGGCAAGAGCTCCTACGAGCAGTACTTC. This gives the protein CASSFRGKSSYEQYF. The rearrangement joins TRBV13 to TRBJ2-7; no firm D call. This CDR3 is 15 amino acids long. Trimming shortened V by 3 bases and J by 0 bases, and 12 bases separated the two germline ends. The germline V gene has CDR1 PRHDT and CDR2 FYEKMQ (reference sequence).

The chain recombines TRBV27 with TRBJ1-1; D is undetermined. This CDR3 spans 11 amino acids. Looked up from germline, CDR1 is MNHEY and CDR2 is SMNVEV (reference sequence). The ends were cut back, 11 bases at V and 1 base at J, with 8 bases in the middle. The CDR3 DNA follows: TGTGCCTCTGTAGGGAACACTGAAGCTTTCTTT. Amino acid sequence: CASVGNTEAFF.

The chain uses TRBV5-1 and TRBJ2-1; 8 bases map to TRBD2. The length of the CDR3 is 14 residues. V trimming: 2 bases; J trimming: 9 bases; junction bases outside the gene matches: 7. Germline V gives CDR1 SGHRS, CDR2 YFSETQ. CDR3 nucleotide sequence: TGCGCCAGCAGCTTAAGCGGGGGTGGCGGTGAGCAGTTCTTC. This gives the protein CASSLSGGGGEQFF.

This clone came up a few times. The genes are TRBV10-1 and TRBJ1-5; 7 nucleotides agree with TRBD1. There are 13 residues in the CDR3. CDR1 and CDR2 from the germline V gene are WNHNN and SYGVQD (reference sequence). The V and J ends lost 4 bases and 4 bases, in that order; junction bases with no gene match: 1. CDR3 loop: CASSVQGNQPQHF. The DNA for the CDR3 is TGCGCCAGCAGTGTACAGGGGAATCAGCCCCAGCATTTT.

The CDR3: CAWSVLGSNQPQHF. CDR3 in DNA: TGTGCCTGGAGTGTACTCGGAAGCAATCAGCCCCAGCATTTT. The chain is built from TRBV30 and TRBJ1-5, with D hard to call. CDR3 length: 14 residues. Germline V CDR1 and CDR2: GTSNPN, SVGIG (reference sequence). The ends were cut back, 0 bases at V and 1 base at J, with 7 bases in the middle.

As for this clone: Other DNA sequences within the sample encode an identical CDR3. The chain recombines TRBV7-9 with TRBJ1-1; D gene unclear. Looked up from germline, CDR1 is SEHNR and CDR2 is FQNEAQ (reference sequence). This CDR3 has 12 residues. Trimming removed 5 bases at V and 0 bases at J, with 4 bases between. The CDR3 nucleotides are TGTGCCAGCAGCCGCTTGAACACTGAAGCTTTCTTT. It specifies CASSRLNTEAFF. Together with reference TRBV7-9 and TRBJ1-1, the CDR3 gives the full variable domain: DTGVSQNPRHKITKRGQNVTFRCDPISEHNRLYWYRQTLGQGPEFLTYFQNEAQLEKSRLLSDRFSAERPKGSFSTLEIQRTEQGDSAMYLCASSRLNTEAFFGQGTRLTVV.

This clone occurred a few times. The sample carries other DNA sequences with the same CDR3. Here the CDR3 reads CASSFPSSYEQYF. DNA of the CDR3: TGTGCCAGCAGCTTCCCGAGCTCCTACGAGCAGTACTTC. This chain connects TRBV5-4 to TRBJ2-7; D is unresolved. This CDR3 is built from 13 residues. Germline lookup yields CDR1 SGHNT and CDR2 YYREEE (reference sequence). V was pared by 2 bases and J by 0 bases, with 6 bases between.

The chain joins TRBV28 to TRBJ2-5; weak D call: TRBD1 (6 bases). Trimming shortened V by 6 bases and J by 2 bases, and 16 bases separated the two germline ends. CDR3 length: 15 amino acids. CDR1 and CDR2 from the germline V gene are MDHEN and SYDVKM. CDR3 in DNA: TGTGCCAGCAGCCCCAACGGTAGGGGGCAAGAGACCCAGTACTTC. It encodes CASSPNGRGQETQYF.

On this clone itself: Other DNA sequences in the same sample also yield this CDR3. The rearrangement joins TRBV20-1 to TRBJ2-1; D unresolved. The CDR3 length is 11 residues. Germline CDR1 and CDR2: DFQATT and SNEGSKA (reference sequence). V was clipped by 5 bases and J by 1 base, with 3 bases between them. The CDR3 protein is CSASSYNEQFF. CDR3 sequence (DNA): TGCAGTGCTTCTTCCTACAATGAGCAGTTCTTC.

This chain connects TRBV30 to TRBJ2-7; TRBD2 might be the D (5 bases). CDR3 length: 13 amino acids. The V and J ends lost 0 bases and 3 bases respectively, with 9 bases between them. Germline values: CDR1 GTSNPN, CDR2 SVGIG (reference sequence). The CDR3 DNA reads TGTGCCTGGAGTGTAGGGAGTAACTACGAGCAGTACTTC. It is translated as CAWSVGSNYEQYF.

The V gene is TRBV29-1, the J gene TRBJ2-2, with a possible D match to TRBD1 (6 bases). This CDR3 is built from 14 residues. The V end lost 4 bases, the J end lost 1 base, and 10 bases lay between the germline ends. The V gene's germline CDR1 is SQVTM and CDR2 ANQGSEA. The CDR3 nucleotides are TGCAGCGTTGTGAAGGGACAGAACACCGGGGAGCTGTTTTTT. Protein: CSVVKGQNTGELFF.

The chain links TRBV5-1 to TRBJ2-4; D call uncertain. The CDR3 extends over 16 amino acids. V was pared by 0 bases and J by 3 bases, with 13 bases between. The germline CDR1 and CDR2 sequences are SGHRS and YFSETQ. DNA for the CDR3: TGCGCCAGCAGCTTGGATGGCGCGATTAGCAAAAACATTCAGTACTTC. Its protein product is CASSLDGAISKNIQYF.

This clone was counted only a few times. This chain uses TRBV7-2 with TRBJ2-7; maybe TRBD2 (6 bases). The germline V gene has CDR1 SGHTA and CDR2 FQGNSA. V was pared by 2 bases and J by 1 base, with 12 bases between. The CDR3 has 15 amino acids. The CDR3 region has the DNA TGTGCCAGCAGCTTAAGGAGGGAAGCGTCCTACGAGCAGTACTTC. This encodes CASSLRREASYEQYF. The full variable domain, in which reference TRBV7-2 and TRBJ2-7 provide the parts outside the CDR3, is GAGVSQSPSNKVTEKGKDVELRCDPISGHTALYWYRQSLGQGLEFLIYFQGNSAPDKSGLPSDRFSAERTGGSVSTLTIQRTQQEDSAVYLCASSLRREASYEQYFGPGTRLTVT.

This clone has a handful of counts. The rearrangement links TRBV9 to TRBJ2-7, with 11 bases matching TRBD2. Germline V gives CDR1 SGDLS, CDR2 YYNGEE. Trimming at V came to 2 bases and at J to 6 bases, leaving 7 bases not matched to a gene. This CDR3 has 15 amino acids. The CDR3, as DNA: TGTGCCAGCAGCGTTAGCGGGAGGGCCCGTAGCGAGCAGTACTTC. Its translation: CASSVSGRARSEQYF. The whole variable domain, filled in from reference TRBV9 and TRBJ2-7, reads DSGVTQTPKHLITATGQRVTLRCSPRSGDLSVYWYQQSLDQGLQFLIQYYNGEERAKGNILERFSAQQFPDLHSELNLSSLELGDSALYFCASSVSGRARSEQYFGPGTRLTVT.

This clone was observed a handful of times. The CDR3 loop is CASSLDGTSGHNEQFF. The CDR3 bases are TGCGCCAGCAGCTTGGACGGGACTAGCGGCCACAATGAGCAGTTCTTC. The chain employs TRBV5-1 and TRBJ2-1, with 11 positions matching TRBD2. Unmatched junction bases numbered 4, after V lost 0 bases and J lost 5 bases. The CDR3 length is 16 residues. CDR1 is SGHRS and CDR2 is YFSETQ in the germline V gene.

The V gene is TRBV7-9, the J gene TRBJ2-2, with 10 bases matching TRBD2. Germline V CDR1 and CDR2: SEHNR, FQNEAQ (reference sequence). CDR3 size: 18 residues. The ends lost 1 base at V and 2 bases at J; junction bases unmatched: 7. CDR3 coding DNA: TGTGCCAGCAGCTTAGGGACTAGCGGTACGAAAAACACCGGGGAGCTGTTTTTT. Translated, it gives CASSLGTSGTKNTGELFF. The full variable domain, rest sourced from reference TRBV7-9 and TRBJ2-2, is DTGVSQNPRHKITKRGQNVTFRCDPISEHNRLYWYRQTLGQGPEFLTYFQNEAQLEKSRLLSDRFSAERPKGSFSTLEIQRTEQGDSAMYLCASSLGTSGTKNTGELFFGEGSRLTVL.

The chain couples TRBV7-2 to TRBJ2-7; D might be TRBD2 (6 bases). The CDR3 is 16 amino acids. From germline, CDR1 is SGHTA and CDR2 FQGNSA. V was pared by 5 bases and J by 3 bases, with 20 bases between. The CDR3 region has the DNA TGTGCCAGCAGCCCGCGTGAGGGACTTCCCTTCTACGAGCAGTACTTC. This sequence encodes CASSPREGLPFYEQYF.

The genes are TRBV4-2 and TRBJ2-7; the D gene is possibly TRBD1 (5 bases). From germline, CDR1 is LGHNA and CDR2 YNFKEQ. V was pared by 0 bases and J by 2 bases, with 17 bases between. CDR3 length: 17 residues. CDR3 in amino acids: CASSQDGRADGTYEQYF. The CDR3 DNA reads TGTGCCAGCAGCCAAGATGGCAGGGCAGACGGAACCTACGAGCAGTACTTC.

This clone was detected only a few times. The J gene is TRBJ1-5, the V gene TRBV19; unclear D gene. CDR1 and CDR2 (germline): LNHDA, SQIVND (reference sequence). V lost 3 bases, J lost 6 bases, and 6 bases lay in between. The CDR3 covers 12 residues. DNA for the CDR3: TGTGCCAGTAGTATGGGCCCTCAGCCCCAGCATTTT. It translates to CASSMGPQPQHF.

This clone has at least ten counts. The chain couples TRBV30 to TRBJ2-5; D is ambiguous. This CDR3 contains 13 residues. The V end lost 4 bases, the J end lost 4 bases, and 13 bases lay between the germline ends. Germline CDR1 and CDR2: GTSNPN and SVGIG (reference sequence). Here the CDR3 DNA reads TGTGCCTGGACTATCGCGTTTGGAGAGACCCAGTACTTC. Translating it yields CAWTIAFGETQYF.

The rearrangement joins TRBV15 to TRBJ2-1, with D tentatively TRBD2 (6 bases). This CDR3 comprises 16 residues. Looked up from germline, CDR1 is LNHNV and CDR2 is YYDKDF (reference sequence). Trimming removed 0 bases at V and 2 bases at J, with 11 bases between. The CDR3 DNA is TGTGCCACCAGCAGAGATAGGGACTGGGCCTACAATGAGCAGTTCTTC. The encoded protein is CATSRDRDWAYNEQFF.

This clone was counted only a few times. The rearrangement links TRBV11-2 to TRBJ2-1, with unresolved D. Deletions cut 2 bases from V and 0 bases from J, with 11 bases between. The CDR3 is 16 amino acids. CDR1 SGHAT and CDR2 FQNNGV come from the germline V gene. In DNA form, the CDR3 reads TGTGCCAGCAGCTTACGGTGGGCGATCTCCTACAATGAGCAGTTCTTC. Residues: CASSLRWAISYNEQFF.